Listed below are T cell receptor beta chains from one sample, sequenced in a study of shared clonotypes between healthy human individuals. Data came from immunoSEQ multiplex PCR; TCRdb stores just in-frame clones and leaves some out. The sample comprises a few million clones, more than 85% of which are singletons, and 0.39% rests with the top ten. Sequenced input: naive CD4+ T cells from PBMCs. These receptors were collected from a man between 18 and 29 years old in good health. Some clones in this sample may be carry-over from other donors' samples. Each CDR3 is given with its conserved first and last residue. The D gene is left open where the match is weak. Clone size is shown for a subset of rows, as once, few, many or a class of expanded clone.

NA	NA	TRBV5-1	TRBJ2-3	TGCGCCAGCAGCTTGGCGAACCCTAGCACAGATACGCAGTATTTT	CASSLANPSTDTQYF
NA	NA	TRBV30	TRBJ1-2	TGTGCCTGGAGTGTACAAGATGGGGGTGGCTACACCTTC	CAWSVQDGGGYTF
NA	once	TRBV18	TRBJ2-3	TGTGCCAGCTCACCACGATCTAGCACAGATACGCAGTATTTT	CASSPRSSTDTQYF
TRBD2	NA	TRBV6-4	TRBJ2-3	TGTGCCAGCAGGGGAGGGGGCACAGATACGCAGTATTTT	CASRGGGTDTQYF
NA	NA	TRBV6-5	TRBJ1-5	TGTGCCAGCAGGAGGGACACGGGGGCTCAGCCCCAGCATTTT	CASRRDTGAQPQHF
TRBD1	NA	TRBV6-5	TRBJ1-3	TGTGCCAGCAGCAGACAGGGATTAGGAAACACCATATATTTT	CASSRQGLGNTIYF
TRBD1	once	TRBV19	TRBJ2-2	TGTGCCAGTAGCGGGACAGTTTTCGGGGAGCTGTTTTTT	CASSGTVFGELFF
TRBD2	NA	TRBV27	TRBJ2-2	TGTGCCAGCAGTGGGAGATGGGGCGGGAGCGGAGTCGGGGAGCTGTTTTTT	CASSGRWGGSGVGELFF
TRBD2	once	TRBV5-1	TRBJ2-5	TGCGCCAGCAGCTTGATACGGGAGGGGGAGACCCAGTACTTC	CASSLIREGETQYF
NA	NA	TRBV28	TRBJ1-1	TGTGCCAGCAGTTCCGTATTCATGAGGAACACTGAAGCTTTCTTT	CASSSVFMRNTEAFF
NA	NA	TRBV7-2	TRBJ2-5	TGTGCCAGCGCTCTTGGGGGGTTTGAGACCCAGTACTTC	CASALGGFETQYF
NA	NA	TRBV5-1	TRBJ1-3	TGCGCCAGCAGCTTGCAGGAGCTGAACTCTGGAAACACCATATATTTT	CASSLQELNSGNTIYF
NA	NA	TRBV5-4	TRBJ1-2	TGTGCCAGCAGGAGGATGCCGGGGGACTATGGCTACACCTTC	CASRRMPGDYGYTF
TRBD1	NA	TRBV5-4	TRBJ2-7	TGTGCCAGCAGCCCAACGCAGGGGGCCAACGAGCAGTACTTC	CASSPTQGANEQYF
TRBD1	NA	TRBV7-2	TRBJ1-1	TGTGCCAGCAGCTTCGCGGGCCCCAGGGGGGAGAACACTGAAGCTTTCTTT	CASSFAGPRGENTEAFF
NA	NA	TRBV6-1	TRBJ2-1	TGTGCCAGCAGTTCAACAGGGTTTGGTAATGAGCAGTTCTTC	CASSSTGFGNEQFF
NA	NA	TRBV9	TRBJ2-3	TGTGCCAGCAGCTCCCTGGGGCCGAGGAACACAGATACGCAGTATTTT	CASSSLGPRNTDTQYF